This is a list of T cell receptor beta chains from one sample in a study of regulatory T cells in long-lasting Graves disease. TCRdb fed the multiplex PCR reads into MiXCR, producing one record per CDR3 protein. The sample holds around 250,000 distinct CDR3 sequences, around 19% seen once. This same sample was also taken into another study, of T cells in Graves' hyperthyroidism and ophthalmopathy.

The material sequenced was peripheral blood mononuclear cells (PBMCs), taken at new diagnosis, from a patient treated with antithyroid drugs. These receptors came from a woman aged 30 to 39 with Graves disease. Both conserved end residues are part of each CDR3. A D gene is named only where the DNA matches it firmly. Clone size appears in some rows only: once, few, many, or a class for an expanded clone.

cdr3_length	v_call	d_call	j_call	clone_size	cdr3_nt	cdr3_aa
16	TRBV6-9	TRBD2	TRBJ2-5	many	TGTGCCAGCAGTTCCCGGGGGGGAGTGAGGGCAGAGACCCAGTACTTC	CASSSRGGVRAETQYF
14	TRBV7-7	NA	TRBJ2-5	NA	TGTGCTAGCAGCTTGTCGGGGGCAGGCGAGACCCAGTACTTC	CASSLSGAGETQYF
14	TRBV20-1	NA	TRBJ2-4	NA	TGCAGTGCTGACCGACTTGGGGAAGAAAACATTCAGTACTTC	CSADRLGEENIQYF
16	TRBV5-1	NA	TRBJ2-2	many	TGCGCCAGCAGAATGGCCGGGACCGCGTACACCGGGGAGCTGTTTTTT	CASRMAGTAYTGELFF
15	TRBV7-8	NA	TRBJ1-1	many	TGTGCCAGCAGCTTAAATGGCAGGGGGAACACTGAAGCTTTCTTT	CASSLNGRGNTEAFF
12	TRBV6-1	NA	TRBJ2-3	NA	TGTGCCATCTCGGACAGCACAGATACGCAGTATTTT	CAISDSTDTQYF
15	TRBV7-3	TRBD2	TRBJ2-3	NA	TGTGCCAGCAGCAAAACTCTAGCGGGGCCAGATACGCAGTATTTT	CASSKTLAGPDTQYF
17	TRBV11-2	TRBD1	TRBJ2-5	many	TGTGCCAGCAGTTTGACCCCGCCTGGGACAGGCCAAGAGACCCAGTACTTC	CASSLTPPGTGQETQYF
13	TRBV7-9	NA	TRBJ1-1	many	TGTGCCAGCAGCTTCGTCGTTGAGGCTGAAGCTTTCTTT	CASSFVVEAEAFF
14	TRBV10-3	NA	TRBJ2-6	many	TGTGCCATCAGGGAGGGGGCTGGGGCCAACGTCCTGACTTTC	CAIREGAGANVLTF
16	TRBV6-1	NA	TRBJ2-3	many	TGTGCCAGCAGTACGCCCGGTGGAGGGGGCCGGGATACGCAGTATTTT	CASSTPGGGGRDTQYF
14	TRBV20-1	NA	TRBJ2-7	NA	TGCAGTGCTGGGTTGGACAGAGGGTTAATTGAGCAGTACTTC	CSAGLDRGLIEQYF
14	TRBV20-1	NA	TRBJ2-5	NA	TGCAGTGCTGTCCCGAGTAGTCAGGGGGAGACCCAGTACTTC	CSAVPSSQGETQYF
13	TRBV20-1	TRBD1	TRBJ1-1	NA	TGCAGTGCTGGACAGGGCGCCCCCACTGAAGCTTTCTTT	CSAGQGAPTEAFF
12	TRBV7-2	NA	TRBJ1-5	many	TGTGCCAGCAGAGATCATAGGGGGCCCCAGCATTTT	CASRDHRGPQHF
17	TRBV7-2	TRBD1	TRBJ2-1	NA	TGTGCCAGCAGCTTAGGCGGCGGGACAGGGGTCTACAATGAGCAGTTCTTC	CASSLGGGTGVYNEQFF
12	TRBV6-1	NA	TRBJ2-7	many	TGTGCCAGCAGTCTACAGGGTGACGAGCAGTACTTC	CASSLQGDEQYF
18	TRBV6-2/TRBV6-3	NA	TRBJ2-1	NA	TGTGCCAGCAGGCCCTTACTTCGTGGACTAGGGGGCAAGGGTGGGCAGTTCTTC	CASRPLLRGLGGKGGQFF
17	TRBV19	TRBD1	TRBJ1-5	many	TGTGCCAGTAGTCCAACGGGACAGCTCTATAGCAATCAGCCCCAGCATTTT	CASSPTGQLYSNQPQHF
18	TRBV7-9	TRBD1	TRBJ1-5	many	TGTGCCAGCAGCTTTACGGGTGTGGGGACAGAATTTAATCAGCCCCAGCATTTT	CASSFTGVGTEFNQPQHF
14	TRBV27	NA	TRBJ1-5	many	TGTGCCAGCAGTTTACATGGGACGGGACAGCCCCAGCATTTT	CASSLHGTGQPQHF
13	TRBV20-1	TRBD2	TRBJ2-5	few	TGCAGTGCCCCCGGCGGGGGGAAAGAGACCCAGTACTTC	CSAPGGGKETQYF
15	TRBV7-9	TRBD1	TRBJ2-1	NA	TGTGCCAGCAGCTGGGACAGTAGCCCCTACAATGAGCAGTTCTTC	CASSWDSSPYNEQFF
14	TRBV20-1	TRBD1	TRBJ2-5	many	TGCAGTGCTGGGACAGGACAGGACGAAGAGACCCAGTACTTC	CSAGTGQDEETQYF
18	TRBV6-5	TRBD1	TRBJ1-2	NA	TGTGCCAGCAGTTACCGAGGAACGGGACAGGTCAAAAACTATGGCTACACCTTC	CASSYRGTGQVKNYGYTF
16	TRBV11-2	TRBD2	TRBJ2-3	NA	TGTGCCAGCAGCTGGGGGACTAGCGGGAGGGAGGGTACGCAGTATTTT	CASSWGTSGREGTQYF
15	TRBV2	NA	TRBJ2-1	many	TGTGCCAGCAGACAACACTCCAGCTCCTACAATGAGCAGTTCTTC	CASRQHSSSYNEQFF
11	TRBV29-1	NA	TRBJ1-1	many	TGCAGCGTTGTTTTCGACACTGAAGCTTTCTTT	CSVVFDTEAFF